This TCR beta chain appears in the sequencing data of a study of shared clonotypes between healthy human individuals. General study findings and limits: Clonotype sharing among donors likely depends on sequencing depth. Limited genetic and exposure-history diversity came from having few donors.

A word on this clone: Its antigen is as yet unknown.

This table comes from immunoSEQ multiplex PCR, and its TCRdb copy is limited to in-frame clones, with some not included. The sample has about 500,000 clones; approximately 80% are singletons. The sequencing input was PBMCs. This receptor was identified in a woman in her thirties or forties in good health. Some clones in this sample may be carry-over from other donors' samples.

The CDR3 loop is CASSFLGLAGYNEQFF. The DNA for the CDR3 is TGTGCCAGCAGCTTCCTAGGGCTAGCGGGATACAATGAGCAGTTCTTC. The chain joins TRBV7-3 to TRBJ2-1; 9 nucleotides match TRBD2. CDR3 length: 16 residues. After removal of 3 bases from V and 4 bases from J, the junction contained 7 bases not matched to a gene. The V gene's germline CDR1 is SGHTA and CDR2 FQGTGA. The whole variable domain, filled in from reference TRBV7-3 and TRBJ2-1, reads GAGVSQTPSNKVTEKGKYVELRCDPISGHTALYWYRQSLGQGPEFLIYFQGTGAADDSGLPNDRFFAVRPEGSVSTLKIQRTERGDSAVYLCASSFLGLAGYNEQFFGPGTRLTVL.